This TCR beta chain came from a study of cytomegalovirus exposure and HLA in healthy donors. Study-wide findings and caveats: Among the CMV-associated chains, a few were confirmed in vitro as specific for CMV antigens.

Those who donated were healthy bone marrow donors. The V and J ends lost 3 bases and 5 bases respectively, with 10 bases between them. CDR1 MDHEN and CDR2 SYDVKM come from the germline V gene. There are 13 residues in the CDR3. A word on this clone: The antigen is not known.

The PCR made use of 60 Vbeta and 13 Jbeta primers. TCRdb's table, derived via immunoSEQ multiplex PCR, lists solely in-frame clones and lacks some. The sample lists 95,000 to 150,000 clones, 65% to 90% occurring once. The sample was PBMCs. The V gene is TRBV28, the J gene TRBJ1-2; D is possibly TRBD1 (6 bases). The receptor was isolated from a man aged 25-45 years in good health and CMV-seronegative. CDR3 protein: CASSLRGGYGYTF. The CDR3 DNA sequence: TGTGCCAGCAGTTTGCGAGGGGGTTATGGCTACACCTTC.